The 2 T cell receptor beta chains reported below all come from one sample, sequenced in a study of blood T cell repertoires in COVID-19. TCRdb's table, derived via immunoSEQ multiplex PCR, lists solely in-frame clones and lacks some. The table lists 85,000 to 110,000 clones, about 90% of them singletons. Material for sequencing was peripheral blood. These receptors originate from a man aged 45-65 years in a cohort sampled during active COVID-19.

Here the CDR3 DNA reads TGCAGCGTTGAACTTGCTGACAGGGAGGAAGAGACCCAGTACTTC. Residues: CSVELADREEETQYF. The V call is TRBV29-1, the J call TRBJ2-5; D possibly corresponds to TRBD1 (7 bases). V lost 2 bases, J lost 3 bases, and 16 bases lay in between. This CDR3 contains 15 residues. The V gene's germline CDR1 is SQVTM and CDR2 ANQGSEA.

The chain recombines TRBV25-1 with TRBJ2-3, with a weak D call TRBD1 (6 bases). The V and J ends lost 5 bases and 2 bases respectively, with 14 bases between them. Germline-derived CDR1 and CDR2 are MGHDK and SYGVNS. There are 15 residues in the CDR3. CDR3 region: CASSLGTGYTDTQYF. CDR3 nucleotide sequence: TGTGCCAGCAGTTTGGGAACAGGGTACACAGATACGCAGTATTTT.